The 17 T cell receptor beta chains below come from one sample, sequenced in a study of identical twins (TCRdb year 2016). The library was prepared using 5' RACE. The listed sequencing device is Illumina HiSeq 2000. The public reads were quality trimmed at Q25 with fastp and then assembled into clones with MiXCR by TCRdb, keeping productive beta chains. Identical CDR3 proteins give one entry, which carries the most common genes and DNA. The sample records 400,000 to 600,000 distinct CDR3 sequences, 20% to 25% of which are singletons. Together, the top ten hold more than 0.4% of the sample. This sample was shared with a second study, whose subject was yellow fever vaccine responses in identical twins.

Sequenced: CD4+ T cells sorted from blood. These receptors originate from a woman aged 18 to 35 in good health.

V is TRBV15 and J is TRBJ2-2; D is unclear. CDR1 and CDR2 from the germline V gene are LNHNV and YYDKDF (reference sequence). This CDR3 contains 13 residues. V gave up 3 bases and J gave up 6 bases, with 8 bases separating them. In DNA, the CDR3 is TGTGCCACCAGCAGGTTAAGAGCCGGGGAGCTGTTTTTT. As protein: CATSRLRAGELFF.

The chain links TRBV18 to TRBJ2-4, with 7 nucleotides matching TRBD2. Germline V CDR1 and CDR2: KGHSH, LQKENI. The CDR3 consists of 16 residues. With V trimmed by 5 bases and J by 1 base, 8 bases remained unmatched. CDR3 protein: CASSSERGGAKNIQYF. The CDR3 DNA follows: TGTGCCAGCTCATCGGAGCGGGGTGGGGCCAAAAACATTCAGTACTTC.

The chain combines TRBV5-1 with TRBJ1-2, with a weak D call TRBD1 (5 bases). This CDR3 is built from 14 residues. Germline CDR1 and CDR2: SGHRS and YFSETQ. The ends were cut back, 2 bases at V and 5 bases at J, with 13 bases in the middle. DNA for the CDR3: TGCGCCAGCAGCTTCTATGACAGCAAGTATGGCTACACCTTC. As protein: CASSFYDSKYGYTF.

This clonotype was seen only a few times. The rearrangement links TRBV3-1 to TRBJ2-1, with D unresolved. This CDR3 has 12 residues. The germline V gene encodes CDR1 LGHDT and CDR2 YNNKEL (reference sequence). Trimming removed 5 bases from V and 6 bases from J, with 8 bases in between. The CDR3, as DNA: TGTGCCAGCAGCGCTATCCTCAATGAGCAGTTCTTC. It codes for CASSAILNEQFF.

This clonotype was counted only a few times. V is TRBV12-3 or TRBV12-4 and J is TRBJ1-1; D is ambiguous. Trimming pared 6 bases from V and 4 bases from J, leaving 12 bases between. The CDR3 consists of 13 residues. In DNA form, the CDR3 reads TGTGCCAGCAGCATCACCAGCTTCACTGAAGCTTTCTTT. Its protein is CASSITSFTEAFF.

The rearrangement uses TRBV7-3 and TRBJ1-1; 8 bases map to TRBD1. The germline V gene has CDR1 SGHTA and CDR2 FQGTGA. V lost 5 bases to trimming and J lost 4 bases; unmatched junction nucleotides: 9. CDR3 length equals 15 residues. CDR3 sequence: CASSPQGARGTEAFF. In DNA, the CDR3 is TGTGCCAGCAGCCCTCAGGGGGCGCGGGGCACTGAAGCTTTCTTT.

This clonotype was counted between two and nine times. The chain employs TRBV7-9 and TRBJ1-1; no reliable D call. Trimming removed 0 bases from V and 6 bases from J, with 5 bases in between. Germline CDR1 SEHNR, CDR2 FQNEAQ (reference sequence). The CDR3 has 12 amino acids. The CDR3 DNA sequence: TGTGCCAGCAGCTTAGCAGTGGCTGAAGCTTTCTTT. Translating it yields CASSLAVAEAFF. The full variable domain, in which reference TRBV7-9 and TRBJ1-1 provide the parts outside the CDR3, is DTGVSQNPRHKITKRGQNVTFRCDPISEHNRLYWYRQTLGQGPEFLTYFQNEAQLEKSRLLSDRFSAERPKGSFSTLEIQRTEQGDSAMYLCASSLAVAEAFFGQGTRLTVV.

This clonotype was seen a handful of times. V usage is TRBV7-3 and J usage is TRBJ2-1, with D perhaps TRBD1 or TRBD2 (7 bases each). Trimming stripped 4 bases from V and 6 bases from J, with 16 bases between. The CDR3 sequence is 15 residues long. Germline V gene data show CDR1 as SGHTA and CDR2 as FQGTGA. Here the CDR3 reads CASSSGGGSGNEQFF. The CDR3 DNA is TGTGCCAGCAGCTCAGGGGGGGGTAGCGGCAATGAGCAGTTCTTC.

This clonotype was counted only a few times. The genes are TRBV20-1 and TRBJ1-2; a weak D match, TRBD1 (5 bases). Germline V gene lookup returns CDR1 DFQATT and CDR2 SNEGSKA (reference sequence). CDR3 length: 12 residues. V was pared by 0 bases and J by 6 bases, with 8 bases between. Written as DNA, the CDR3 is TGCAGTGCTAGAGAGCCCAGGGATGGCTACACCTTC. Translated: CSAREPRDGYTF.

This clonotype was found many times. The rearrangement joins TRBV12-3 or TRBV12-4 to TRBJ1-5; perhaps TRBD1 as D (5 bases). The V end lost 1 base, the J end lost 4 bases, and 11 bases lay between the germline ends. The CDR3 spans 15 residues. The DNA of the CDR3 is TGTGCCAGCAGTTTAGGAGACAGTTTAAATCAGCCCCAGCATTTT. It translates to CASSLGDSLNQPQHF.

This clonotype showed up many times. The J gene is TRBJ1-1, the V gene TRBV10-3; maybe TRBD1 (5 bases). The CDR3 has 11 amino acids. CDR1 is ENHRY, CDR2 SYGVKD, per germline. V lost 9 bases to trimming and J lost 4 bases, with 9 bases between them. The CDR3 coding sequence is TGTGCCATTCGGGGGGGCACTGAAGCTTTCTTT. Encoded protein: CAIRGGTEAFF.

This chain links TRBV28 with TRBJ2-7; D remains ambiguous. CDR1 and CDR2 (germline): MDHEN, SYDVKM. V shed 3 bases and J shed 2 bases, with 8 bases lying between them. This CDR3 is 13 amino acids long. The DNA of the CDR3 is TGTGCCAGCAGTTTGGGCGCAGCCTACGAGCAGTACGTC. Residues: CASSLGAAYEQYV.

The chain recombines TRBV6-1 with TRBJ2-1, with D unresolved. V dropped 5 bases and J dropped 0 bases, with 11 bases sitting between them. The CDR3 covers 15 residues. Germline V gives CDR1 MNHNS, CDR2 SASEGT. The CDR3: CASSPRRSSYNEQFF. DNA of the CDR3: TGTGCCAGCAGTCCACGGCGGAGCTCCTACAATGAGCAGTTCTTC.

V is TRBV7-3 and J is TRBJ2-1; TRBD2 matches 11 bases. Germline-derived CDR1 and CDR2 are SGHTA and FQGTGA. This CDR3 comprises 18 residues. V lost 5 bases and J lost 8; bases outside the gene matches: 17. This chain's CDR3 is CASSPHGGSGRADDEQFF. The CDR3 region has the DNA TGTGCCAGCAGCCCACACGGGGGTAGCGGGAGGGCGGACGATGAGCAGTTCTTC. Combining the CDR3 with reference TRBV7-3 and TRBJ2-1 gives the whole variable domain GAGVSQTPSNKVTEKGKYVELRCDPISGHTALYWYRQSLGQGPEFLIYFQGTGAADDSGLPNDRFFAVRPEGSVSTLKIQRTERGDSAVYLCASSPHGGSGRADDEQFFGPGTRLTVL.

The chain couples TRBV12-3 or TRBV12-4 to TRBJ2-1; TRBD1 aligns across 8 bases. V was pared by 5 bases and J by 8 bases, with 8 bases of the junction left unmatched. CDR3 size: 14 residues. CDR3 nucleotide sequence: TGTGCCAGCAGTCCAAGACAGGGGTATGATGAGCAGTTCTTC. Protein product: CASSPRQGYDEQFF.

The genes are TRBV6-5 and TRBJ2-1, with a weak D call TRBD2 (5 bases). Per germline, CDR1 MNHEY and CDR2 SVGAGI. Trimming took off 2 bases at V and 3 bases at J, with 14 bases between the two ends. The CDR3 has 16 residues. The DNA of the CDR3 is TGTGCCAGCAGTTACGGGCGGGCCGTGGGCTACAATGAGCAGTTCTTC. Its translation: CASSYGRAVGYNEQFF.

In nucleotides, the CDR3 is TGTGCCACCAGTGATTCGGGACGGTCTCGGGAGACCCAGTACTTC. Residues: CATSDSGRSRETQYF. The chain links TRBV24-1 to TRBJ2-5; the D call may be TRBD1 or TRBD2 (5 bases each). The germline V gene has CDR1 KGHDR and CDR2 SFDVKD. The germline V and J ends were trimmed by 2 bases and 5 bases, with 14 bases remaining between them. The CDR3 runs 15 residues.